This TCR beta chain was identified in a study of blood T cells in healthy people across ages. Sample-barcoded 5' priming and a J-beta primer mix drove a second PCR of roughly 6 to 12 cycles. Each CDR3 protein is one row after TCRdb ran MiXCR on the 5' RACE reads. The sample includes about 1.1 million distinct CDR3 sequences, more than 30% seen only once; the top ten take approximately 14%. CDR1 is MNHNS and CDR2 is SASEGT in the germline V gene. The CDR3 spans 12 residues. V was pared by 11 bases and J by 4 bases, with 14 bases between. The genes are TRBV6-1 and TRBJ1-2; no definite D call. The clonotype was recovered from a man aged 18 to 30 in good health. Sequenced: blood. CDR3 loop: CASAGGSYGYTF. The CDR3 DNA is TGTGCCTCGGCAGGAGGGAGCTATGGCTACACCTTC.